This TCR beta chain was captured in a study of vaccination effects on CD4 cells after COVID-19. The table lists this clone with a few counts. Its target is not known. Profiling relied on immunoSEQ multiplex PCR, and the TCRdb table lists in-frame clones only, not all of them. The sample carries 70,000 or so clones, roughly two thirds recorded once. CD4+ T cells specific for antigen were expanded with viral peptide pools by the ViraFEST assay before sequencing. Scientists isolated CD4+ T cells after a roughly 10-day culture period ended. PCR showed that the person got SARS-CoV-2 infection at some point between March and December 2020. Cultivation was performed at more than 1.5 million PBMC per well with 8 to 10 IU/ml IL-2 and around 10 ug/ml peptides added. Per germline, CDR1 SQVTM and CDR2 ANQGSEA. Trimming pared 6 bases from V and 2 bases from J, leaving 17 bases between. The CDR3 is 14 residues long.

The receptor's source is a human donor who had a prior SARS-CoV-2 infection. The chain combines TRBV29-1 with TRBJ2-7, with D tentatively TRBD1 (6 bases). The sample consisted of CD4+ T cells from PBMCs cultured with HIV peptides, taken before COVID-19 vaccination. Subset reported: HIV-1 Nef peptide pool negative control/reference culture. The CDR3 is CSVVLRQVPYEQYF. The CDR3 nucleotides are TGCAGCGTCGTGCTCAGACAGGTCCCCTACGAGCAGTACTTC.